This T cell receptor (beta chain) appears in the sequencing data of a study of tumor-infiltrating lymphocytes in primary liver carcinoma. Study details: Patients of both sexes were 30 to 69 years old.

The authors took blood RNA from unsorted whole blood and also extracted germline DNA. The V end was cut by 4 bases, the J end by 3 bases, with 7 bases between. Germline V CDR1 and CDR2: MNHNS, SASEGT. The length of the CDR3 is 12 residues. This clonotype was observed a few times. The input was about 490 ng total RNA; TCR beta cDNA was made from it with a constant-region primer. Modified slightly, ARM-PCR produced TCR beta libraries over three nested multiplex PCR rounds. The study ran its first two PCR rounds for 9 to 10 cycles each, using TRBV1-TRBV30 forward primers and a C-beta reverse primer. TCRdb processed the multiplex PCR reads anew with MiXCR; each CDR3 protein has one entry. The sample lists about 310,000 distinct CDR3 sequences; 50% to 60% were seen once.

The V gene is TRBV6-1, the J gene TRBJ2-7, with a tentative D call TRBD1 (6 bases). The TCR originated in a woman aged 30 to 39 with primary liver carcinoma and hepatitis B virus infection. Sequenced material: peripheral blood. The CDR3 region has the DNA TGTGCCAGCAGTGCCAGGGGCTACGAGCAGTACTTC. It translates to CASSARGYEQYF.